This TCR beta chain derives from a study of identical twins. General observations from the study: Cord blood beta clonotypes that were abundant carried fewer insertions, and memory repertoires showed no such trend.

Note on this clonotype: The target antigen is unknown.

TCRdb ran MiXCR on the 5' RACE reads and lists one entry per CDR3 protein. The data show 520,000 or so distinct CDR3 sequences, 22% seen once. This CDR3 has 15 amino acids. V was clipped by 4 bases and J by 3 bases, with 16 bases between them. Germline CDR1 SGHRS, CDR2 YFSETQ. This sample also appeared in a second study, on T cells expressing NK-cell markers. That paper adds: In sorted CD3+CD56+NKG2C+, CD3+CD56+NKG2C- and CD3+CD56-NKG2C+ T cells, TCR beta repertoires were obtained. Seropositivity for HCMV was found in most of the eight sequenced donors, with one seronegative.

The receptor was isolated from a woman under 30 in good health. The sample taken for sequencing was CD4+ T cells sorted from blood. The chain uses TRBV5-1 and TRBJ1-1; no clear D. Here the CDR3 reads CASSQLAVGDTEAFF. CDR3 in DNA: TGCGCCAGCAGCCAGTTGGCCGTCGGAGACACTGAAGCTTTCTTT.